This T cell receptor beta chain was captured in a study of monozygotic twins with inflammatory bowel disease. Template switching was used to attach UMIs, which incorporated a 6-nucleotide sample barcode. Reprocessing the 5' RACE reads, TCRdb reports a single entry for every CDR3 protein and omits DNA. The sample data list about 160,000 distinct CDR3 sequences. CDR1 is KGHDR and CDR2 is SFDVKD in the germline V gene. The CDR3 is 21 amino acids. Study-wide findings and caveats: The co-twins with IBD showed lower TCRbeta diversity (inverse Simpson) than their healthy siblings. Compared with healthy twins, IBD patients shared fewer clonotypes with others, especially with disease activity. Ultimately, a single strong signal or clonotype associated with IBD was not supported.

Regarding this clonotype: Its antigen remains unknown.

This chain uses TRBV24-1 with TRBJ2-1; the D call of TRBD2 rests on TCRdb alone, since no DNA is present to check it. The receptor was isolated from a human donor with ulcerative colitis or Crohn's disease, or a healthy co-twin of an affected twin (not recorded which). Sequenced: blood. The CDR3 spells CATSATALGLAGGLHYNEQFF.